These 31 T cell receptor beta chains were sequenced from one sample in a study of cytomegalovirus exposure and HLA in healthy donors. Measured with immunoSEQ multiplex PCR; TCRdb has only the in-frame clones, and not every one. The data show 110,000 or so clones, more than 75% seen once. The material sequenced was PBMCs. The receptor set was obtained from a man aged 18 to 29 in good health and CMV-seronegative.

This clone was observed many times. The rearrangement links TRBV5-6 to TRBJ2-7, with 9 bases matching TRBD1. Germline V gives CDR1 SGHDT, CDR2 YYEEEE. Trimming cost V 5 bases and J 3 bases; bases outside gene matches: 15. The CDR3 length is 17 residues. Here the CDR3 reads CASSRGSRQGVYYEQYF. For the CDR3, the DNA is TGTGCCAGCAGTAGAGGTTCGAGACAGGGGGTCTACTACGAGCAGTACTTC.

The chain is built from TRBV20-1 and TRBJ2-2; D is unclear. The CDR3 has 11 residues. Per germline, CDR1 DFQATT and CDR2 SNEGSKA (reference sequence). Trimming took 2 bases from V and 5 from J, leaving 3 bases between them. CDR3 in amino acids: CSARITGELFF. CDR3 bases: TGCAGTGCTAGAATAACCGGGGAGCTGTTTTTT.

CDR3 region: CASSTQENTEAFF. In DNA form, the CDR3 reads TGCGCCAGCAGCACACAGGAGAACACTGAAGCTTTCTTT. The rearrangement uses TRBV4-1 and TRBJ1-1, with D possibly being TRBD1 (5 bases). Looked up from germline, CDR1 is MGHRA and CDR2 is YSYEKL. The CDR3 contains 13 residues. V was trimmed by 5 bases and J by 1 base, leaving 8 bases between them.

As regards this clone: The sample has other DNA sequences that encode this CDR3 too. The V call is TRBV14, the J call TRBJ2-1; 7 bases map to TRBD2. The CDR3 is 15 residues long. V lost 3 bases to trimming and J lost 6 bases; unmatched junction nucleotides: 8. Germline V gene lookup returns CDR1 SGHDN and CDR2 FVKESK. The CDR3 bases are TGTGCCAGCAGCCACCTGCTTGGGGGGGGCAATGAGCAGTTCTTC. This encodes CASSHLLGGGNEQFF.

This clone was counted only a few times. This chain uses TRBV7-9 with TRBJ2-5; maybe TRBD2 (7 bases). Germline lookup yields CDR1 SEHNR and CDR2 FQNEAQ (reference sequence). The CDR3 sequence is 13 residues long. Trimming removed 5 bases at V and 9 bases at J, with 16 bases between. Written as DNA, the CDR3 is TGTGCCAGCAGCGGGGGGGGCACGGTGGCCCAGTACTTC. Protein: CASSGGGTVAQYF.

The chain is built from TRBV9 and TRBJ1-1, with 8 bases that match TRBD1. The V gene's germline CDR1 is SGDLS and CDR2 YYNGEE. This CDR3 region has 17 residues. J lost 0 bases, V lost 4 bases, and 11 bases had no gene match. The CDR3 reads CASSSGRTGRMNTEAFF. The CDR3 nucleotides read TGTGCCAGCAGCTCCGGACGGACAGGGAGGATGAACACTGAAGCTTTCTTT.

The chain couples TRBV14 to TRBJ1-1; D call uncertain. CDR3 size: 13 residues. V lost 4 bases and J 4 bases, leaving 10 bases between the germline ends. CDR1 and CDR2 from the germline V gene are SGHDN and FVKESK. This CDR3 is CASSRGRGTEAFF. CDR3 in DNA: TGTGCCAGCAGCCGAGGAAGAGGCACTGAAGCTTTCTTT.

This chain joins TRBV19 and TRBJ1-1, with TRBD1 matching over 7 bases. CDR1 and CDR2 (germline): LNHDA, SQIVND (reference sequence). Germline trimming cut 6 bases from V and 1 base from J; bases unmatched to any gene: 8. This CDR3 comprises 15 residues. CDR3: CASRMNRGGNTEAFF. CDR3 DNA sequence: TGTGCCAGTAGGATGAACAGGGGAGGGAACACTGAAGCTTTCTTT.

V is TRBV13 and J is TRBJ2-7; D remains unclear. The CDR3 sequence is 13 residues long. Germline V gene data show CDR1 as PRHDT and CDR2 as FYEKMQ (reference sequence). V lost 2 bases and J 2 bases, leaving 7 bases between the germline ends. DNA for the CDR3: TGTGCCAGCAGCTTACAAGCCACCTACGAGCAGTACTTC. It translates to CASSLQATYEQYF.

V is TRBV19 and J is TRBJ1-2; D possibly corresponds to TRBD1 (5 bases). CDR1 is LNHDA and CDR2 is SQIVND in the germline V gene (reference sequence). Trimming removed 7 bases from V and 7 bases from J, with 19 bases in between. The CDR3 totals 14 residues. In DNA form, the CDR3 reads TGTGCCAGTACCTTAGACAGCCGATCGTTTGGCTACACCTTC. Protein sequence: CASTLDSRSFGYTF.

The rearrangement joins TRBV12-5 to TRBJ1-1, with D maybe TRBD1 (6 bases). Germline CDR1 LGHNT, CDR2 FRNRAP. The CDR3 runs to 16 residues. V lost 2 bases and J 4 bases, leaving 17 bases between the germline ends. In DNA form, the CDR3 reads TGTGCTAGTGGTTTGCCCGGGACCAGAGGGGGCACTGAAGCTTTCTTT. Translating gives CASGLPGTRGGTEAFF.

V and J are TRBV9 and TRBJ2-5; TRBD2 matches 9 bases. CDR3 length equals 16 residues. The V segment lost 0 bases and the J segment 5 bases; nucleotides outside the gene matches: 8. The germline gives CDR1 SGDLS, CDR2 YYNGEE. The CDR3 nucleotides are TGTGCCAGCAGCGTAGGGGCTAGCGGGATCGGGGAGACCCAGTACTTC. Translating gives CASSVGASGIGETQYF.

The rearrangement uses TRBV5-1 and TRBJ2-3, with a weak D call TRBD1 (6 bases). The germline V gene encodes CDR1 SGHRS and CDR2 YFSETQ. The CDR3 is 15 amino acids. Trimming removed 3 bases at V and 0 bases at J, with 11 bases between. CDR3 coding DNA: TGCGCCAGCAGCTCGGACAGCCCTAGCACAGATACGCAGTATTTT. It codes for CASSSDSPSTDTQYF.

The genes are TRBV27 and TRBJ2-7, with TRBD2 as a possible D gene (6 bases). From germline, CDR1 is MNHEY and CDR2 SMNVEV (reference sequence). V was cut by 5 bases and J by 2 bases, with 13 bases left in between. The CDR3 spans 14 residues. The CDR3 protein is CASSHQGLTYEQYF. The CDR3 nucleotides are TGTGCCAGCAGTCACCAGGGACTTACCTACGAGCAGTACTTC.

V and J are TRBV5-1 and TRBJ2-5; TRBD1 aligns across 7 bases. V dropped 5 bases and J dropped 5; count of bases not matched to a gene: 15. The CDR3 has 16 residues. Looked up from germline, CDR1 is SGHRS and CDR2 is YFSETQ. The CDR3: CASSSGWKGARETQYF. CDR3 coding DNA: TGCGCCAGCAGTTCGGGTTGGAAGGGGGCGCGGGAGACCCAGTACTTC.

The CDR3 reads CASSQVSGDYGYTF. The CDR3 nucleotides read TGCGCCAGCAGCCAAGTTTCAGGGGACTATGGCTACACCTTC. V and J are TRBV4-1 and TRBJ1-2, with a possible D match to TRBD1 (6 bases). Germline CDR1 and CDR2: MGHRA and YSYEKL. V shed 1 base and J shed 3 bases, with 9 bases lying between them. The CDR3 covers 14 residues.

This clone was recorded once. This chain joins TRBV30 and TRBJ1-1, with a tentative D call TRBD1 (5 bases). CDR1 is GTSNPN and CDR2 is SVGIG in the germline V gene (reference sequence). CDR3 length: 16 residues. V lost 0 bases and J lost 3, with 17 bases in between. The CDR3 DNA is TGTGCCTGGAGTGTCCCTAATGGGGGGGGTCACACTGAAGCTTTCTTT. This sequence encodes CAWSVPNGGGHTEAFF.

The gene calls are TRBV30 and TRBJ1-1; no reliable D call. Deletions cut 2 bases from V and 7 bases from J, with 5 bases between. Germline CDR1 reads GTSNPN; CDR2 reads SVGIG (reference sequence). The CDR3 totals 10 residues. The CDR3 region is CAWSSGEAFF. The CDR3 DNA reads as TGTGCCTGGAGTTCCGGTGAAGCTTTCTTT.

This chain uses TRBV6-4 with TRBJ2-1, with 10 bases aligning to TRBD2. Trimming cost V 3 bases and J 0 bases; bases outside gene matches: 11. The CDR3 totals 19 residues. The V gene's germline CDR1 is MRHNA and CDR2 SNTAGT. CDR3 in DNA: TGTGCCAGCAGTGAATTCGCCGGACTAGCGGCGACCTCCTACAATGAGCAGTTCTTC. Its translation is CASSEFAGLAATSYNEQFF.

The chain couples TRBV9 to TRBJ2-7, with TRBD2 matching over 11 bases. This CDR3 comprises 16 residues. Per the germline V gene, CDR1 is SGDLS and CDR2 is YYNGEE. J gave up 7 bases and V 4 bases, and 13 bases lay outside the gene matches. Here the CDR3 reads CASSTLAGGTMGEQYF. The CDR3 DNA sequence: TGTGCCAGCAGCACCCTAGCGGGGGGCACCATGGGGGAGCAGTACTTC. Based on the CDR3 plus reference TRBV9 and TRBJ2-7, the full variable domain is DSGVTQTPKHLITATGQRVTLRCSPRSGDLSVYWYQQSLDQGLQFLIQYYNGEERAKGNILERFSAQQFPDLHSELNLSSLELGDSALYFCASSTLAGGTMGEQYFGPGTRLTVT.

The sample holds a few counts of this clone. This chain links TRBV6-1 with TRBJ1-1, with unresolved D. This CDR3 region has 11 residues. The V gene lost 8 bases and the J gene lost 2 bases, with 6 bases spanning the gap. Germline V lookup: CDR1 MNHNS, CDR2 SASEGT. CDR3 sequence reads: CASRLNTEAFF. In DNA form, the CDR3 reads TGTGCCAGCCGTTTAAACACTGAAGCTTTCTTT.

The V call is TRBV27, the J call TRBJ2-1; 10 positions match TRBD2. J lost 5 bases, V lost 6 bases, and 7 bases had no gene match. Looked up from germline, CDR1 is MNHEY and CDR2 is SMNVEV (reference sequence). CDR3 length: 15 residues. In DNA, the CDR3 is TGTGCCAGCAGACCCCTAGCGGGAGACGACAATGAGCAGTTCTTC. Protein product: CASRPLAGDDNEQFF.

V gene TRBV28 combines with J gene TRBJ1-2; 9 bases match TRBD1. V lost 5 bases, J lost 7 bases, and 5 bases stayed unmatched. The CDR3 loop spans 13 amino acids. CDR1 is MDHEN, CDR2 SYDVKM, per germline. CDR3 DNA: TGTGCCAGCAGTCCGGACAGGGGCAGTGGCTACACCTTC. It yields the protein CASSPDRGSGYTF.

The rearrangement uses TRBV5-1 and TRBJ2-3, with D possibly being TRBD2 (6 bases). The CDR3 has 15 residues. Per germline, CDR1 SGHRS and CDR2 YFSETQ. Trimming took 6 bases from V and 2 from J, leaving 16 bases between them. Written as DNA, the CDR3 is TGCGCCAGCACCCTAGGAACGGGAGCCACAGATACGCAGTATTTT. The encoded protein is CASTLGTGATDTQYF.

The chain combines TRBV14 with TRBJ2-1, with D perhaps matching TRBD1 (5 bases). Germline CDR1 reads SGHDN; CDR2 reads FVKESK. Trimming pared 3 bases from V and 1 base from J, leaving 10 bases between. The CDR3 runs to 15 residues. This CDR3 is CASSHTTDSYNEQFF. CDR3 nucleotide sequence: TGTGCCAGCAGCCATACGACAGATTCCTACAATGAGCAGTTCTTC.

The chain joins TRBV7-9 to TRBJ2-1, with TRBD2 matching 12 bases. Germline lookup yields CDR1 SEHNR and CDR2 FQNEAQ (reference sequence). After removal of 2 bases from V and 6 bases from J, the junction contained 2 bases not matched to a gene. The CDR3 is made up of 15 amino acids. CDR3 sequence (DNA): TGTGCCAGCAGCTTAACTAGCGGGAGGTTCAATGAGCAGTTCTTC. Its protein product is CASSLTSGRFNEQFF.

The chain couples TRBV30 to TRBJ1-4, with D unresolved. Trimming took off 5 bases at V and 3 bases at J, with 13 bases between the two ends. CDR1 and CDR2 (germline): GTSNPN, SVGIG (reference sequence). This CDR3 is 14 amino acids long. CDR3 loop: CAWARTGANEKLFF. The CDR3 DNA reads as TGTGCCTGGGCTCGGACTGGGGCTAATGAAAAACTGTTTTTT.

This chain joins TRBV7-9 and TRBJ1-5, with a tentative D call TRBD1 (6 bases). V lost 5 bases, J lost 3 bases, and 11 bases lay in between. The germline V gene has CDR1 SEHNR and CDR2 FQNEAQ (reference sequence). The CDR3 contains 14 residues. The chain's CDR3 is CASSGGGTNQPQHF. The CDR3 DNA is TGTGCCAGCAGCGGGGGGGGCACCAATCAGCCCCAGCATTTT.

The chain couples TRBV27 to TRBJ2-5; 8 bases align to TRBD1. The end of the DNA fits TRBJ2-7 better, so the J call may be wrong. Germline lookup yields CDR1 MNHEY and CDR2 SMNVEV (reference sequence). The CDR3 totals 15 residues. This CDR3 reads CASSLSQGARDEQYF. CDR3 nucleotide sequence: TGTGCCAGCAGTTTATCTCAGGGGGCTAGGGACGAGCAGTACTTC.

The V call is TRBV19, the J call TRBJ2-2; 9 bases are a match to TRBD1. The trim removed 3 bases at V and 0 bases at J, leaving 5 bases unmatched. Germline CDR1 LNHDA, CDR2 SQIVND (reference sequence). There are 17 residues in the CDR3. The CDR3 DNA reads as TGTGCCAGTAGTATCCTACAGGGGGCGGCGAACACCGGGGAGCTGTTTTTT. Amino acids: CASSILQGAANTGELFF. Combining the CDR3 with reference TRBV19 and TRBJ2-2 gives the whole variable domain DGGITQSPKYLFRKEGQNVTLSCEQNLNHDAMYWYRQDPGQGLRLIYYSQIVNDFQKGDIAEGYSVSREKKESFPLTVTSAQKNPTAFYLCASSILQGAANTGELFFGEGSRLTVL.

The chain carries TRBV19 and TRBJ1-1, with D perhaps matching TRBD1 (5 bases). Germline assignment: CDR1 LNHDA and CDR2 SQIVND (reference sequence). CDR3 length: 14 residues. V lost 1 base and J lost 6, with 12 bases in between. CDR3 amino acids: CASSIGPGTAEAFF. The CDR3 DNA follows: TGTGCCAGTAGTATAGGGCCAGGGACTGCTGAAGCTTTCTTT.